The 21 T cell receptor beta chains given below trace back to one sample, sequenced in a study of cytomegalovirus exposure and HLA in healthy donors. PCR used 60 Vbeta primers and 13 Jbeta primers. Here immunoSEQ multiplex PCR was the method, and the copy in TCRdb shows in-frame clones only, minus some. There are some 220,000 clones in the sample; more than 70% occur only once, and 0.4% to 0.6% lies in the top ten. Material for sequencing was PBMCs. These receptors were obtained from a boy aged 5-17 years in good health and CMV-seronegative.

The genes are TRBV7-3 and TRBJ2-1; TRBD2 aligns across 7 bases. Germline lookup yields CDR1 SGHTA and CDR2 FQGTGA. V was pared by 1 base and J by 0 bases, with 6 bases of the junction left unmatched. The CDR3 runs to 17 residues. The CDR3 DNA sequence: TGTGCCAGCAGCTTAAGTGGGGGGGGGAGCTCCTACAATGAGCAGTTCTTC. Amino acid sequence: CASSLSGGGSSYNEQFF.

This chain uses TRBV11-3 with TRBJ2-7; TRBD2 might be the D (5 bases). This CDR3 is built from 18 residues. Germline CDR1 SGHNT, CDR2 YENEEA. V lost 1 base and J lost 5, with 24 bases in between. The CDR3 spells CASSLAYMTDSLKNEQYF. The CDR3 coding sequence is TGTGCCAGCAGCTTAGCTTACATGACGGACTCCTTAAAAAACGAGCAGTACTTC.

The chain employs TRBV7-6 and TRBJ1-4; D uncertain. The V gene's germline CDR1 is SGHVS and CDR2 FNYEAQ. Between the trimmed V and J ends, which lost 0 bases and 4 bases, there was a span of 9 bases. The CDR3 extends over 15 amino acids. The DNA for the CDR3 is TGTGCCAGCAGCTTAGCTGGCAGGCATAATGAAAAACTGTTTTTT. Encoded protein: CASSLAGRHNEKLFF.

The table lists this clone with a few counts. The gene calls are TRBV5-6 and TRBJ1-1; 9 bases agree with TRBD1. With V trimmed by 2 bases and J by 4 bases, 3 bases remained unmatched. The V gene's germline CDR1 is SGHDT and CDR2 YYEEEE. The CDR3 length is 14 residues. CDR3 nucleotides: TGTGCCAGCAGCTTTCCGACAGGGGGCACTGAAGCTTTCTTT. Its protein is CASSFPTGGTEAFF.

This chain links TRBV6-4 with TRBJ1-3; the D gene is possibly TRBD1 (6 bases). Trimming pared 2 bases from V and 0 bases from J, leaving 23 bases between. Germline values: CDR1 MRHNA, CDR2 SNTAGT. The CDR3 covers 20 residues. CDR3 loop: CASSDTYRERRKDSGNTIYF. CDR3 coding DNA: TGTGCCAGCAGTGACACGTACAGGGAACGCAGGAAGGACTCTGGAAACACCATATATTTT.

This chain connects TRBV2 to TRBJ1-5; D is perhaps TRBD1 (5 bases). This CDR3 contains 15 residues. Trimming shortened V by 4 bases and J by 3 bases, and 13 bases separated the two germline ends. Germline V gene lookup returns CDR1 SNHLY and CDR2 FYNNEI. DNA of the CDR3: TGTGCCAGCAGTGGGGCAGGGCGTAACAATCAGCCCCAGCATTTT. Protein sequence: CASSGAGRNNQPQHF.

V usage is TRBV19 and J usage is TRBJ1-2; TRBD1 agrees at 9 bases. Germline lookup yields CDR1 LNHDA and CDR2 SQIVND (reference sequence). Trimming at V came to 7 bases and at J to 0 bases, leaving 6 bases not matched to a gene. The CDR3 is 15 amino acids. CDR3 sequence reads: CASTQNRGPNYGYTF. CDR3 coding DNA: TGTGCCAGTACCCAGAACAGGGGGCCTAACTATGGCTACACCTTC. The whole variable domain, remainder taken from reference TRBV19 and TRBJ1-2, is DGGITQSPKYLFRKEGQNVTLSCEQNLNHDAMYWYRQDPGQGLRLIYYSQIVNDFQKGDIAEGYSVSREKKESFPLTVTSAQKNPTAFYLCASTQNRGPNYGYTFGSGTRLTVV.

The chain is built from TRBV29-1 and TRBJ2-4; D is unresolved. The germline V gene has CDR1 SQVTM and CDR2 ANQGSEA. V lost 4 bases and J 0 bases, leaving 10 bases between the germline ends. The CDR3 consists of 14 residues. The CDR3 DNA reads as TGCAGCGTTGTGCGGAGTGGAGCCAAAAACATTCAGTACTTC. Amino acids: CSVVRSGAKNIQYF.

This rearrangement joins TRBV5-8 to TRBJ2-5; 12 bases map to TRBD2. Looked up from germline, CDR1 is SGHTS and CDR2 is YDEGEE. V lost 4 bases to trimming and J lost 1 base; unmatched junction nucleotides: 8. The CDR3 is 17 residues long. CDR3 loop: CASSLGLAGIIQETQYF. CDR3 coding DNA: TGTGCCAGCAGCCTCGGACTAGCGGGGATCATCCAAGAGACCCAGTACTTC.

This sequence joins TRBV6-1 and TRBJ2-5; 7 bases match TRBD2. Germline CDR1 MNHNS, CDR2 SASEGT. The CDR3 runs 17 residues. V shed 0 bases, J shed 5 bases, and the junction held 12 bases outside the gene matches. CDR3 sequence reads: CASSEAYLTGGGETQYF. The CDR3 nucleotides read TGTGCCAGCAGTGAAGCGTACCTAACGGGAGGAGGGGAGACCCAGTACTTC.

The chain links TRBV2 to TRBJ1-1; D is unresolved. Germline values: CDR1 SNHLY, CDR2 FYNNEI. The V gene lost 5 bases and the J gene lost 0 bases, with 7 bases spanning the gap. There are 13 residues in the CDR3. The CDR3 DNA reads as TGTGCCAGCAGTAGTACAGTGAACACTGAAGCTTTCTTT. It is translated as CASSSTVNTEAFF.

The rearrangement links TRBV5-4 to TRBJ2-5; a weak D match, TRBD1 (5 bases). The end of the DNA fits TRBJ2-7 better, so the J call may be wrong. The germline CDR1 and CDR2 sequences are SGHNT and YYREEE (reference sequence). CDR3 length equals 13 residues. CDR3 loop: CASSLVQGYEQYF. DNA for the CDR3: TGTGCCAGCAGCTTAGTCCAGGGCTACGAGCAGTACTTC.

J is TRBJ2-5 and V is TRBV4-2; 11 positions match TRBD2. The V gene end was trimmed by 0 bases and the J gene end by 4 bases; junction bases not matched to a gene: 10. Germline V gene sequence: CDR1 LGHNA, CDR2 YNFKEQ. This CDR3 comprises 18 residues. This CDR3 reads CASSQDRVAGGLGETQYF. The CDR3 bases are TGTGCCAGCAGCCAAGATCGGGTAGCGGGGGGGCTCGGAGAGACCCAGTACTTC.

The chain employs TRBV5-1 and TRBJ2-5, with a possible D match to TRBD2 (6 bases). CDR3 length equals 14 residues. V was pared by 5 bases and J by 3 bases, with 14 bases between. CDR1 and CDR2 from the germline V gene are SGHRS and YFSETQ. The CDR3 DNA follows: TGCGCCAGCAGTCGTGGGACTTCAGAAGAGACCCAGTACTTC. Translating gives CASSRGTSEETQYF.

The genes are TRBV5-1 and TRBJ2-7; 8 positions agree with TRBD1. Germline V gene sequence: CDR1 SGHRS, CDR2 YFSETQ. The junction had 9 bases not matched to a gene; V was cut back by 4 bases and J by 0 bases. There are 16 residues in the CDR3. The CDR3 nucleotides read TGCGCCAGCAGCCTACGCCCCGGGACAGGCTCCTACGAGCAGTACTTC. Amino acid sequence: CASSLRPGTGSYEQYF.

The chain has TRBV18 and TRBJ2-7; maybe TRBD2 (5 bases). Per the germline V gene, CDR1 is KGHSH and CDR2 is LQKENI. The CDR3 is 15 residues long. The germline V and J ends were trimmed by 3 bases and 3 bases, with 15 bases remaining between them. The CDR3 region has the DNA TGTGCCAGCTCACCGGCCGGGGAGCGCAACTACGAGCAGTACTTC. It yields the protein CASSPAGERNYEQYF.

The chain carries TRBV27 and TRBJ2-7; 8 bases map to TRBD2. Trimming removed 3 bases from V and 3 bases from J; junction bases left unmatched: 7. CDR1 is MNHEY, CDR2 SMNVEV, per germline (reference sequence). The CDR3 extends over 15 amino acids. In nucleotides, the CDR3 is TGTGCCAGCAGTTTTGCGGGGGGCCCGTTCTACGAGCAGTACTTC. It is translated as CASSFAGGPFYEQYF.

This clone occurred once. The V and J genes are TRBV4-2 and TRBJ1-2; D is uncertain. V was shortened by 0 bases and J by 1 base, with 9 bases between the two germline ends. Germline CDR1 LGHNA, CDR2 YNFKEQ. The CDR3 spans 15 residues. The CDR3 DNA sequence: TGTGCCAGCAGCCAAGATAGAGGGATTAACTATGGCTACACCTTC. This gives the protein CASSQDRGINYGYTF.

CDR3 sequence reads: CASSEWLAEAFF. Here the CDR3 DNA reads TGTGCCAGCAGTGAGTGGTTAGCTGAAGCTTTCTTT. J is TRBJ1-1 and V is TRBV6-1; D is unresolved. Trimming left V 3 bases short and J 6 bases short, with 8 bases between. The length of the CDR3 is 12 residues. Germline CDR1 reads MNHNS; CDR2 reads SASEGT.

This chain connects TRBV10-3 to TRBJ2-5, with D possibly matching TRBD1 (5 bases). The CDR3 is 13 amino acids. V lost 9 bases to trimming and J lost 5 bases, with 16 bases between them. The germline V gene encodes CDR1 ENHRY and CDR2 SYGVKD. CDR3 nucleotides: TGTGCCATAGCATCTTCAGGGTTGGAGACCCAGTACTTC. The encoded protein is CAIASSGLETQYF.

The chain uses TRBV6-4 and TRBJ1-1, with 7 bases aligning to TRBD1. V lost 6 bases to trimming and J lost 5 bases; unmatched junction nucleotides: 6. Germline V lookup: CDR1 MRHNA, CDR2 SNTAGT. The CDR3 totals 13 residues. CDR3 region: CASRTVQGTEAFF. The CDR3 DNA reads TGTGCCAGCAGAACCGTACAGGGGACTGAAGCTTTCTTT.